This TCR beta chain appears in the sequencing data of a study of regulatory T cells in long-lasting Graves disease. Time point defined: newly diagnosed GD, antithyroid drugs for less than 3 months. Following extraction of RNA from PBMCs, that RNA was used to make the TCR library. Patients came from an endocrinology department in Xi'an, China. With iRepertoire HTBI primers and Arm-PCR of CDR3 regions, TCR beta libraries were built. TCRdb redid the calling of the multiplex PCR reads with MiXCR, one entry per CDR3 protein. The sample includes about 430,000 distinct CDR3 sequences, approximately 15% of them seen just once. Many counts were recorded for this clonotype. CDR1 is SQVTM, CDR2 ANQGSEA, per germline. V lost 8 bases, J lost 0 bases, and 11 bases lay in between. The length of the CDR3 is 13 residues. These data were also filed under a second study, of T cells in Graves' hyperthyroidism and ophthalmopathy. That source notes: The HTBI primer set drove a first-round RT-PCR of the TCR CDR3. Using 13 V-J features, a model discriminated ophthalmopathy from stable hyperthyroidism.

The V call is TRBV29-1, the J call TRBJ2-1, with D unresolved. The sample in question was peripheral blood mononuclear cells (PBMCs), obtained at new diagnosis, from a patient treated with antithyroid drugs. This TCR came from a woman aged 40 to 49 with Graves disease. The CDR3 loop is CSLWASSYNEQFF. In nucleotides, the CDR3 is TGCAGCCTGTGGGCTAGCTCCTACAATGAGCAGTTCTTC.